A selection of T cell receptor beta chains follows, all from one sample in a study of blood T cell repertoires in COVID-19. Sequencing was performed with immunoSEQ multiplex PCR; in TCRdb, only in-frame clones are kept and a portion is missing. There are approximately 19,000 clones in the sample; about 88% occur only once, and around 11% lies in the top ten. Sequencing was performed on peripheral blood. These receptors were obtained from a human donor in a cohort sampled during active COVID-19. The donor label of this sample is uncertain. Each CDR3 is given with its conserved first and last residue. The D gene is left open where the match is weak.

V	J	D	CDR3
TRBV18	TRBJ2-3	-	CASSPDGDTQYF
TRBV28	TRBJ2-4	TRBD2	CASSLLTSGNRDIQYF
TRBV28	TRBJ2-1	-	CASYPRESYNEQFF
TRBV3-1/TRBV3-2	TRBJ2-5	TRBD1	CASSLGQIQETQYF
TRBV11-2	TRBJ2-1	TRBD1	CASSRVRGRLNEQFF
TRBV28	TRBJ1-2	-	CASSLAGNYGYTF
TRBV28	TRBJ2-1	TRBD1	CAARTGPNREQFF
TRBV19	TRBJ2-3	TRBD1	CASRLSGDRVATDTQYF
TRBV11-3	TRBJ2-3	TRBD2	CASSPLAGGPGDTQYF
TRBV7-9	TRBJ2-6	-	CASSPTGSGANVLTF
TRBV5-1	TRBJ2-7	TRBD2	CASSPTSGMFHEQYF
TRBV6-2/TRBV6-3	TRBJ1-1	-	CASSPQPETEAFF
TRBV6-1	TRBJ2-1	TRBD2	CASSEVLAGASWDEQFF
TRBV7-6	TRBJ2-7	TRBD1	CASSLGTGGEQYF
TRBV2	TRBJ2-3	TRBD1	CASSEEQGPTDTQYF
TRBV21-1	TRBJ1-1	-	CATQGVEAFF
TRBV9	TRBJ2-2	-	CASSAYWNTGELFF
TRBV27	TRBJ2-2	TRBD2	CASSLREGGTGELFF
TRBV18	TRBJ2-7	-	CASSLSFSYEQYF
TRBV5-4	TRBJ2-5	TRBD2	CASSLASGQETQYF
TRBV20-1	TRBJ2-1	-	CSASDPGVPGNEQFF
TRBV9	TRBJ2-1	-	CASSAQLVQSSYNEQFF